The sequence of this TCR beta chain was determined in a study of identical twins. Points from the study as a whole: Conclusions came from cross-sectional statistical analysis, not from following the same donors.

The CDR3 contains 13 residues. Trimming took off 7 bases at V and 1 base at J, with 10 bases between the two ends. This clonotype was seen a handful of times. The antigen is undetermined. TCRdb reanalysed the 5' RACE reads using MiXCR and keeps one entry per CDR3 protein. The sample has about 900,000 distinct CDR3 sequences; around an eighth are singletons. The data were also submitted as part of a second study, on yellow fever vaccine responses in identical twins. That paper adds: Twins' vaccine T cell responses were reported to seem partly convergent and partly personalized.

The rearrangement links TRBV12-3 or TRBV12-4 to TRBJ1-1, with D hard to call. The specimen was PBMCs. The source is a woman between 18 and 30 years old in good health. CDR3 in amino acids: CASTHSPNTEAFF. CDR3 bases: TGTGCCAGCACCCACAGCCCGAACACTGAAGCTTTCTTT.